The rows below give T cell receptor beta chains drawn from one sample of a study of radiotherapy plus CTLA-4 blockade in lung cancer. Method: immunoSEQ multiplex PCR; TCRdb's copy keeps in-frame clones and lacks some. The sample gives 100,000 or so clones, about four fifths of which show up once; 13% to 15% is in the top ten. The sample consisted of peripheral blood, taken from a patient treated with radiotherapy plus ipilimumab. These receptors all come from a human donor with non-small cell lung cancer that progressed on radiotherapy plus ipilimumab. Both conserved end residues are part of each CDR3. The order of the fields is V gene, D gene, clone size, J gene, CDR3 protein, CDR3 DNA. The D gene is left open where the match is weak. A row's size may be missing; if present it is once, few, many or a size class.

>TRBV4-3|TRBD2|NA|TRBJ2-1
CASSQDVTSGGYNEQFF
TGCGCCAGCAGCCAAGACGTAACTAGCGGAGGATACAATGAGCAGTTCTTC
>TRBV5-4|NA|NA|TRBJ1-1
CASSLGGNTEAFF
TGTGCCAGCAGCTTGGGGGGGAACACTGAAGCTTTCTTT
>TRBV7-3|NA|NA|TRBJ1-1
CASSLMGPGTEAFF
TGTGCCAGCAGCTTAATGGGTCCTGGGACTGAAGCTTTCTTT
>TRBV19|NA|NA|TRBJ2-1
CATSPGGNEQFF
TGTGCCACCTCCCCCGGGGGCAATGAGCAGTTCTTC
>TRBV9|NA|NA|TRBJ1-2
CASSVGPPGYGYTF
TGTGCCAGCAGCGTAGGCCCCCCAGGCTATGGCTACACCTTC
>TRBV21-1|NA|NA|TRBJ2-4
CASSAGAKNIQYF
TGTGCCAGCTCCGCAGGTGCCAAAAACATTCAGTACTTC
>TRBV25-1|NA|NA|TRBJ1-1
CASSEFQGGKAFF
TGTGCCAGCAGTGAATTCCAGGGTGGGAAAGCTTTCTTT
>TRBV5-1|NA|NA|TRBJ2-6
CASSPGRSGANVLTF
TGCGCCAGCAGCCCCGGGCGCTCTGGGGCCAACGTCCTGACTTTC
>TRBV6-6|NA|NA|TRBJ1-6
CASSPRTNNSPLHF
TGTGCCAGCAGTCCCAGGACAAATAATTCACCCCTCCACTTT
>TRBV5-6|NA|NA|TRBJ2-2
CASSLEANTGELFF
TGTGCCAGCAGCTTGGAAGCGAACACCGGGGAGCTGTTTTTT
>TRBV12-5|NA|few|TRBJ1-4
CASGLAREKLFF
TGTGCTAGTGGTTTGGCAAGGGAAAAACTGTTTTTT
>TRBV2|NA|NA|TRBJ1-5
CASTSWEFQPQHF
TGTGCCAGCACCTCGTGGGAGTTCCAGCCCCAGCATTTT
>TRBV12-5|TRBD1|NA|TRBJ1-3
CASGYQGGGPGNTIYF
TGTGCTAGTGGTTACCAGGGGGGGGGCCCTGGAAACACCATATATTTT
>TRBV7-9|NA|NA|TRBJ2-7
CASSPSAYEQYF
TGTGCCAGCAGCCCATCGGCATACGAGCAGTACTTC
>TRBV14|NA|medium-sized|TRBJ2-2
CASSQGRYTGELFF
TGTGCCAGCAGCCAAGGGAGGTACACCGGGGAGCTGTTTTTT
>TRBV2|NA|NA|TRBJ1-6
CASSVQEINHSPLHF
TGTGCCAGCAGTGTTCAGGAGATTAACCATTCACCCCTCCACTTT
>TRBV5-1|TRBD1|NA|TRBJ2-7
CASSLSGQGSTSYEQYF
TGCGCCAGCAGCTTGTCTGGACAGGGATCAACCTCCTACGAGCAGTACTTC
>TRBV28|NA|NA|TRBJ2-5
CASGRPQGTQYF
TGTGCCAGCGGGCGACCCCAGGGGACCCAGTACTTC
>TRBV11-3|TRBD2|NA|TRBJ2-1
CASSPTGLASYNEQFF
TGTGCCAGCAGCCCAACGGGACTAGCGTCCTACAATGAGCAGTTCTTC
>TRBV30|TRBD2|once|TRBJ2-1
CAWSWTSGNEQFF
TGTGCCTGGAGTTGGACTAGCGGGAATGAGCAGTTCTTC
>TRBV7-3|NA|NA|TRBJ2-3
CASSRLGAWTDTQYF
TGTGCCAGCAGCAGATTGGGGGCTTGGACAGATACGCAGTATTTT
>TRBV2|NA|NA|TRBJ1-3
CASSGRGAGNTIYF
TGTGCCAGCTCCGGCAGGGGCGCTGGAAACACCATATATTTT
>TRBV14|NA|NA|TRBJ2-2
CASSPGTSNTGELFF
TGTGCCAGCAGCCCGGGGACGTCGAACACCGGGGAGCTGTTTTTT
>TRBV4-1|NA|NA|TRBJ2-7
CASSSQTGPYEQYF
TGCGCCAGCAGCTCACAGACAGGCCCCTACGAGCAGTACTTC
>TRBV7-2|NA|few|TRBJ2-7
CASSLYHEQYF
TGTGCCAGCAGCTTATACCACGAGCAGTACTTC
>TRBV27|NA|NA|TRBJ2-2
CASSFAQGNTGELFF
TGTGCCAGCAGTTTTGCACAGGGGAACACCGGGGAGCTGTTTTTT
>TRBV4-2|NA|NA|TRBJ2-7
CASSQEFGQSYEQYF
TGTGCCAGCAGCCAAGAATTTGGGCAATCCTACGAGCAGTACTTC
>TRBV14|NA|NA|TRBJ2-1
CASMGGPYNEQFF
TGTGCCTCCATGGGAGGACCCTACAATGAGCAGTTCTTC
>TRBV7-9|TRBD1|NA|TRBJ1-1
CASSWDRANTEAFF
TGTGCCAGCAGCTGGGACAGAGCGAACACTGAAGCTTTCTTT
>TRBV5-8|TRBD2|once|TRBJ2-1
CASSLGLAGGYDEQFF
TGTGCCAGCAGCTTGGGCCTAGCGGGAGGGTACGATGAGCAGTTCTTC
>TRBV5-4|NA|NA|TRBJ1-1
CASTGPQNTEAFF
TGTGCCAGCACGGGGCCCCAGAACACTGAAGCTTTCTTT
>TRBV7-8|NA|NA|TRBJ1-5
CASSSVGDGQPQHF
TGTGCCAGCAGCTCAGTCGGCGATGGTCAGCCCCAGCATTTT
>TRBV4-2|NA|NA|TRBJ2-5
CASSQDRSGEETQYF
TGTGCCAGCAGCCAAGATCGGTCAGGGGAAGAGACCCAGTACTTC
>TRBV27|NA|NA|TRBJ1-1
CATQKGRGGAEAFF
TGTGCCACTCAGAAGGGGCGGGGAGGCGCTGAAGCTTTCTTT